This T cell receptor (beta chain) was identified during a study of OX40 agonist ivuxolimab in advanced cancers. Study in general: Subjects had a mean age of roughly 60 years, with a range of about 23 to 79; less than 90% were male. Points from the study as a whole: Dosing at 0.1 to 3.0 mg/kg was accompanied by clonal expansion of CD4+ and CD8+ blood T cells by week 6.

The repertoire was sequenced with immunoSEQ multiplex PCR; TCRdb's copy has only in-frame clones and lacks some. The top ten hold 4.4% of the sample, which has some 54,000 clones, 60% to 80% seen once. For this clone: As yet, its antigen is unknown.

Patients with autoimmune history or systemic immunosuppression were excluded. Collection of blood occurred at baseline, at cycle 4 day 1, and at cycle 7 day 1. The V gene's germline CDR1 is WSHSY and CDR2 SAAADI. The length of the CDR3 is 12 residues. The sequences come from CD4+ or CD8+ T cells sorted from blood, collected in a trial of the OX40 agonist ivuxolimab. This TCR was sampled from an adult with an advanced solid tumor such as melanoma, head and neck, liver or kidney cancer. The chain is built from TRBV10-2 and TRBJ2-5; D remains ambiguous. The J call may be mistaken, given a closer DNA end match to TRBJ2-7. In DNA form, the CDR3 reads TGCGCCAGCAGTGCCGTCGCTTACGAGCAGTACTTC. Translating it yields CASSAVAYEQYF.